The T cell receptor (beta chain) described here comes from a study of cytomegalovirus exposure and HLA in healthy donors. Study as a whole: Earlier work reported 100 million or so unique TCR beta sequences from approximately 180 million T cells. General study results and limits: Most of the TCR beta V segments (in an earlier analysis) were productive either about 87% or about 30% of the time. An observed cluster of highly shared sequence variants was recorded as a likely sequencing artifact.

All donors participated as healthy donors of bone marrow. The PCR ran on 60 Vbeta and 13 Jbeta primers. Sequenced by immunoSEQ multiplex PCR; TCRdb stores in-frame clones only, minus some. Found here are roughly 110,000 clones, over 60% of them singletons; the top ten hold approximately 11%. Per germline, CDR1 MNHEY and CDR2 SMNVEV (reference sequence). Trimming removed 6 bases from V and 8 bases from J, with 11 bases in between. The CDR3 length is 13 residues. In this sample, this clone turned up a few times. Antigen specificity is unknown. The sample consisted of PBMCs. The TCR comes from a man aged 35 to 55 in good health and CMV-seropositive. The gene calls are TRBV27 and TRBJ1-6; D is ambiguous. The CDR3 reads CASSSGLYSPLHF. CDR3 sequence (DNA): TGTGCCAGCAGCTCTGGGCTATATTCACCCCTCCACTTT.